One and the same sample provided the 21 T cell receptor beta chains below, sequenced in a study of T-cell memory formation after mild COVID-19. Each CDR3 protein is one row after TCRdb ran MiXCR on the 5' RACE reads. Of hundreds of thousands of distinct CDR3 sequences in the sample, 12% to 15% were seen once. The material sequenced was PBMCs or a T cell subset sorted from them (not recorded which). These receptors were collected from a young man who had mild COVID-19 (a few samples of this study predate the infection). Cell type and time point are not known.

The rearrangement links TRBV4-2 to TRBJ1-1; D is possibly TRBD1 (5 bases). This CDR3 is 15 amino acids long. V lost 4 bases and J 3 bases, leaving 15 bases between the germline ends. CDR1 and CDR2 (germline): LGHNA, YNFKEQ. The CDR3 DNA reads TGTGCCAGCAGCCCCAGTGGGGGAACGGACACTGAAGCTTTCTTT. It translates to CASSPSGGTDTEAFF.

The genes are TRBV20-1 and TRBJ2-5; D perhaps matches TRBD2 (6 bases). The V end was cut by 6 bases, the J end by 0 bases, with 17 bases between. The germline V gene encodes CDR1 DFQATT and CDR2 SNEGSKA (reference sequence). The CDR3 contains 15 residues. CDR3 sequence (DNA): TGCAGTGCCCGCACTAGCACGGGATACCAAGAGACCCAGTACTTC. Translated, it gives CSARTSTGYQETQYF.

The CDR3 protein is CSVDRNRNTEAFF. As DNA, the CDR3 is TGCAGCGTTGATCGGAACAGGAACACTGAAGCTTTCTTT. This chain joins TRBV29-1 and TRBJ1-1; D gene uncertain. Trimming took 3 bases from V and 1 from J, leaving 9 bases between them. Germline V CDR1 and CDR2: SQVTM, ANQGSEA. CDR3 size: 13 residues.

The J gene is TRBJ2-3, the V gene TRBV7-2; a weak D match, TRBD2 (6 bases). The CDR3 runs to 16 residues. Trimming removed 1 base from V and 2 bases from J, with 13 bases in between. Germline values: CDR1 SGHTA, CDR2 FQGNSA. The CDR3 DNA follows: TGTGCCAGCAGCTTAGTCGGTCGGGGGAACACAGATACGCAGTATTTT. Amino acids: CASSLVGRGNTDTQYF.

This clonotype was detected only a few times. This chain links TRBV5-1 with TRBJ2-1; the D is unclear. This CDR3 spans 15 amino acids. The V end lost 1 base, the J end lost 10 bases, and 18 bases lay between the germline ends. The germline V gene encodes CDR1 SGHRS and CDR2 YFSETQ. CDR3: CASSLSTTAKEEQFF. The CDR3 nucleotides read TGCGCCAGCAGCTTGAGTACCACAGCTAAGGAAGAGCAGTTCTTC.

Ten or more counts support this clonotype. This rearrangement joins TRBV5-1 to TRBJ2-1; possibly TRBD1 or TRBD2 for D (5 bases each). Trimming left V 4 bases short and J 5 bases short, with 16 bases between. CDR3 size: 15 residues. Germline-derived CDR1 and CDR2 are SGHRS and YFSETQ. This chain's CDR3 is CASSLLGPGHNEQFF. For the CDR3, the DNA is TGCGCCAGCAGCCTCCTCGGACCGGGGCACAATGAGCAGTTCTTC.

Ten or more counts support this clonotype. The chain combines TRBV5-1 with TRBJ2-7; D might be TRBD2 (5 bases). Germline values: CDR1 SGHRS, CDR2 YFSETQ. The V and J ends lost 4 bases and 1 base respectively, with 12 bases between them. This CDR3 contains 14 residues. CDR3 nucleotides: TGCGCCAGCAGCACTTCCGGGATTTCCTACGAGCAGTACTTC. Its translation: CASSTSGISYEQYF.

This clonotype has just a few counts. J is TRBJ1-2 and V is TRBV20-1; TRBD1 is a possible D gene (6 bases). Germline CDR1 is DFQATT and CDR2 is SNEGSKA (reference sequence). This CDR3 is built from 13 residues. Deletions cut 6 bases from V and 2 bases from J, with 13 bases between. In nucleotides, the CDR3 is TGCAGTGCCAAGGCACAGGGAAACTATGGCTACACCTTC. Translating gives CSAKAQGNYGYTF.

The V call is TRBV12-5, the J call TRBJ2-5; D is perhaps TRBD1 (6 bases). Germline loops: CDR1 LGHNT, CDR2 FRNRAP. CDR3 size: 14 residues. Between the trimmed V and J ends, which lost 6 bases and 8 bases, there was a span of 19 bases. The CDR3 region is CASGSDSRWDTQYF. In nucleotides, the CDR3 is TGTGCTAGTGGATCGGACAGCCGCTGGGATACCCAGTACTTC. Full variable domain (remainder filled in from reference TRBV12-5 and TRBJ2-5): DARVTQTPRHKVTEMGQEVTMRCQPILGHNTVFWYRQTMMQGLELLAYFRNRAPLDDSGMPKDRFSAEMPDATLATLKIQPSEPRDSAVYFCASGSDSRWDTQYFGPGTRLLVL.

This clonotype was seen repeatedly, ten times or more. The chain couples TRBV20-1 to TRBJ2-3; D may be TRBD1 (5 bases). Trimming left V 0 bases short and J 6 bases short, with 19 bases between. Germline assignment: CDR1 DFQATT and CDR2 SNEGSKA (reference sequence). This CDR3 spans 16 amino acids. The DNA for the CDR3 is TGCAGTGCTAGAGATCAGGCAGGGTTGGAAGTGGATACGCAGTATTTT. This translates into CSARDQAGLEVDTQYF.

This clonotype was seen many times. This sequence joins TRBV6-5 and TRBJ1-5; 8 positions agree with TRBD1. CDR3 length equals 14 residues. The germline V gene has CDR1 MNHEY and CDR2 SVGAGI. V gave up 4 bases and J gave up 5 bases; unmatched junction bases: 4. In DNA, the CDR3 is TGTGCCAGCAGTTCCCGGACAGGGTATCAGCCCCAGCATTTT. Translating it yields CASSSRTGYQPQHF.

This clonotype has only a few counts. V gene TRBV7-9 combines with J gene TRBJ2-5; TRBD2 matches 8 bases. J was trimmed by 5 bases and V by 1 base; bases with no gene match: 6. The germline gives CDR1 SEHNR, CDR2 FQNEAQ (reference sequence). This CDR3 contains 15 residues. The CDR3 spells CASSLVGLAWETQYF. In nucleotides, the CDR3 is TGTGCCAGCAGCTTAGTAGGACTAGCTTGGGAGACCCAGTACTTC.

This chain links TRBV20-1 with TRBJ2-7; TRBD2 matches 10 bases. Trimming removed 6 bases from V and 2 bases from J; junction bases left unmatched: 10. Germline loops: CDR1 DFQATT, CDR2 SNEGSKA (reference sequence). The CDR3 covers 15 residues. Written as DNA, the CDR3 is TGCAGTGCCCCCCGCATAGCGGGGGGAACCTACGAGCAGTACTTC. It yields the protein CSAPRIAGGTYEQYF.

The chain uses TRBV10-3 and TRBJ2-1; possible D gene TRBD2, 5 bases. The V gene lost 0 bases and the J gene lost 4 bases, with 16 bases spanning the gap. CDR3 length: 17 amino acids. The germline gives CDR1 ENHRY, CDR2 SYGVKD. Here the CDR3 DNA reads TGTGCCATCAGTGAGTCGATTTCCGGGGAGTGGTACAATGAGCAGTTCTTC. Translating it yields CAISESISGEWYNEQFF.

V is TRBV7-9 and J is TRBJ1-5, with D perhaps matching TRBD1 (6 bases). Trimming shortened V by 6 bases and J by 7 bases, and 10 bases separated the two germline ends. CDR3 size: 12 residues. From germline, CDR1 is SEHNR and CDR2 FQNEAQ (reference sequence). The CDR3 DNA reads as TGTGCCAGCAGGAAGGGGGAGCAGCCCCAGCATTTT. This translates into CASRKGEQPQHF.

The V and J genes are TRBV6-5 and TRBJ1-6; 8 nucleotides match TRBD1. The CDR3 loop spans 14 amino acids. Unmatched junction bases numbered 6, after V lost 5 bases and J lost 9 bases. The V gene's germline CDR1 is MNHEY and CDR2 SVGAGI. The CDR3 is CASSVRGLFSPLHF. The DNA for the CDR3 is TGTGCCAGCAGTGTCAGGGGGCTGTTTTCACCCCTCCACTTT.

This clonotype came up a few times. The J gene is TRBJ1-2, the V gene TRBV20-1; no clear D gene. Trimming left V 1 base short and J 3 bases short, with 6 bases between. CDR3 length: 12 residues. Germline V gene data show CDR1 as DFQATT and CDR2 as SNEGSKA (reference sequence). CDR3 sequence reads: CSARAEDYGYTF. The CDR3 DNA is TGCAGTGCTAGAGCAGAAGACTATGGCTACACCTTC.

At least ten counts were recorded for this clonotype. The chain carries TRBV7-9 and TRBJ2-5; 7 nucleotides match TRBD1. Unmatched junction bases numbered 8, after V lost 5 bases and J lost 2 bases. Germline V gene data show CDR1 as SEHNR and CDR2 as FQNEAQ (reference sequence). This CDR3 contains 15 residues. The CDR3 DNA follows: TGTGCCAGCAGCCGCCGGACAGGCTTACAAGAGACCCAGTACTTC. Translating gives CASSRRTGLQETQYF.

This clonotype has just a few counts. The rearrangement joins TRBV4-2 to TRBJ1-6, with 7 nucleotides matching TRBD1. With 5 bases clipped from V and 7 bases from J, the junction kept 11 bases outside the gene matches. CDR1 and CDR2 (germline): LGHNA, YNFKEQ. This CDR3 has 16 residues. The CDR3 sequence is CASSSESPRGNSPLHF. The CDR3 region has the DNA TGTGCCAGCAGCTCAGAGTCCCCCAGGGGGAATTCACCCCTCCACTTT.

This clonotype was detected a few times. The chain uses TRBV24-1 and TRBJ2-1; tentative D call: TRBD1 (6 bases). Germline-derived CDR1 and CDR2 are KGHDR and SFDVKD. V was trimmed by 4 bases and J by 7 bases, leaving 13 bases between them. This CDR3 region has 14 residues. The CDR3, as DNA: TGTGCCACCAGTGACATTGGACAGATTAATGAGCAGTTCTTC. This translates into CATSDIGQINEQFF.

This clonotype was found a few times. The rearrangement uses TRBV20-1 and TRBJ1-1; the D is unclear. V lost 3 bases, J lost 1 base, and 9 bases lay in between. CDR3 size: 13 residues. Germline V gives CDR1 DFQATT, CDR2 SNEGSKA (reference sequence). The CDR3 DNA reads as TGCAGTGCTAGGGAAGGGTGGAACACTGAAGCTTTCTTT. Translation: CSAREGWNTEAFF.